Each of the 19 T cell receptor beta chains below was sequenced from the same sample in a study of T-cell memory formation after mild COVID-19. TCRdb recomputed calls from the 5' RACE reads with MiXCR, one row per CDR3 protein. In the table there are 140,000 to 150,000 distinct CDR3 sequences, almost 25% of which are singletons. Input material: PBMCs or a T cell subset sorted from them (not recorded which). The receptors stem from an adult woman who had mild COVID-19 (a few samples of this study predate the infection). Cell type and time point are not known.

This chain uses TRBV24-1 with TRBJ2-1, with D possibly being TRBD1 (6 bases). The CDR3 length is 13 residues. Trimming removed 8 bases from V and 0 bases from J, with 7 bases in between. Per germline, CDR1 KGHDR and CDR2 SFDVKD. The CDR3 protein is CATKGDSYNEQFF. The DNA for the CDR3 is TGTGCCACCAAGGGGGACTCCTACAATGAGCAGTTCTTC.

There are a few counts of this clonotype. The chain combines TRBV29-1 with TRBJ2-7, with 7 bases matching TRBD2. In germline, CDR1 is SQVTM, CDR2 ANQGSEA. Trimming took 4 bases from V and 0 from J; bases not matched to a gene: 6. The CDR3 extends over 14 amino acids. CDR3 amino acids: CSVGASGISYEQYF. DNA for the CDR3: TGCAGCGTTGGGGCTAGCGGAATCTCCTACGAGCAGTACTTC.

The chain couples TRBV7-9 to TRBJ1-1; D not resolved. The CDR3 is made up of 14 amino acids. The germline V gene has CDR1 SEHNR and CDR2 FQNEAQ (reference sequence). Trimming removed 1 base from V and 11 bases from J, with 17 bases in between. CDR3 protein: CASSLVTPGVMAFF. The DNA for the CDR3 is TGTGCCAGCAGCTTAGTGACACCCGGAGTTATGGCTTTCTTT.

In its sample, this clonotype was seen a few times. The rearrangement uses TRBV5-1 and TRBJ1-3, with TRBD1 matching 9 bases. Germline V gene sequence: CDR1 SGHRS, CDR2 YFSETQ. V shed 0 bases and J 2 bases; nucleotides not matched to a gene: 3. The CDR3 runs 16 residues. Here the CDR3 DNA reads TGCGCCAGCAGCTTGGAACAGGGGGCGGCTGGAAACACCATATATTTT. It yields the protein CASSLEQGAAGNTIYF.

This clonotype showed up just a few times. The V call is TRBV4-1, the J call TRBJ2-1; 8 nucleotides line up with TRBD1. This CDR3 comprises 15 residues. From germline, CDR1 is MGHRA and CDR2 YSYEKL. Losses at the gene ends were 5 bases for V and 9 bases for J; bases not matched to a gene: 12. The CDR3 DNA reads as TGCGCCAGCAGCTTTGGACAGGGCGGAGGTAGTGAGCAGTTCTTC. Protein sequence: CASSFGQGGGSEQFF.

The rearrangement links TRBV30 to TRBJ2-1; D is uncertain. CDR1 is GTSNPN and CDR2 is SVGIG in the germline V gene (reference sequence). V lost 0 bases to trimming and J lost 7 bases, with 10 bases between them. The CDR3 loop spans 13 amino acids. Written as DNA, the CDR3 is TGTGCCTGGAGTGTAGGTCTTCAGAATGAGCAGTTCTTC. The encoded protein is CAWSVGLQNEQFF. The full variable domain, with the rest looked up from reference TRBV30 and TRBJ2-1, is SQTIHQWPATLVQPVGSPLSLECTVEGTSNPNLYWYRQAAGRGLQLLFYSVGIGQISSEVPQNLSASRPQDRQFILSSKKLLLSDSGFYLCAWSVGLQNEQFFGPGTRLTVL.

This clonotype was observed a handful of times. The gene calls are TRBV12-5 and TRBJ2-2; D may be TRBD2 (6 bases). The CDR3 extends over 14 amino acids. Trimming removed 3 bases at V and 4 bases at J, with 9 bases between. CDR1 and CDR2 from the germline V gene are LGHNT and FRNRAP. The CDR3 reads CASGFGGSTGELFF. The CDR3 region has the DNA TGTGCTAGTGGTTTCGGGGGAAGCACCGGGGAGCTGTTTTTT. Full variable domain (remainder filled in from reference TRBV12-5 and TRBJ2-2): DARVTQTPRHKVTEMGQEVTMRCQPILGHNTVFWYRQTMMQGLELLAYFRNRAPLDDSGMPKDRFSAEMPDATLATLKIQPSEPRDSAVYFCASGFGGSTGELFFGEGSRLTVL.

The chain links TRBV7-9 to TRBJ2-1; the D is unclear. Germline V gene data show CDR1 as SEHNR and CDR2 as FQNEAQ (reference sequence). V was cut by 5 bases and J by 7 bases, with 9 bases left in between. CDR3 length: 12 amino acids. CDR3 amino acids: CASSSTKNEQFF. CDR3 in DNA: TGTGCCAGCAGCAGCACGAAGAATGAGCAGTTCTTC.

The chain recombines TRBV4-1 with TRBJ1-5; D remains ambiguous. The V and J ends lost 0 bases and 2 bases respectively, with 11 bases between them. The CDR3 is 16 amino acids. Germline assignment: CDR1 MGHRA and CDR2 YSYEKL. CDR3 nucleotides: TGCGCCAGCAGCCAAGAGGAACTCGGAGGCAATCAGCCCCAGCATTTT. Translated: CASSQEELGGNQPQHF.

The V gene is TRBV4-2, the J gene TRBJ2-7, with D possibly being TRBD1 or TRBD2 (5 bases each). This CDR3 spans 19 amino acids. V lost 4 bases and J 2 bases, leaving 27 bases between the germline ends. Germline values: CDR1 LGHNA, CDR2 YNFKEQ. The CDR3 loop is CASSLSSNRPGTPTYEQYF. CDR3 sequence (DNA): TGTGCCAGCAGCCTCTCCTCTAACCGACCGGGGACCCCAACCTACGAGCAGTACTTC.

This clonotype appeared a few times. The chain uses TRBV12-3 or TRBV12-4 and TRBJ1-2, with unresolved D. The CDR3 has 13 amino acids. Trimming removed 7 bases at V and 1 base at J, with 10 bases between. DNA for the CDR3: TGTGCCAGCACCCCCGCGAGTAACTATGGCTACACCTTC. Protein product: CASTPASNYGYTF.

The CDR3 DNA reads TGTGCCAGCAGCCCCCTCAACTCGTACGAGCAGTACTTC. Translated, it gives CASSPLNSYEQYF. The chain links TRBV12-3 or TRBV12-4 to TRBJ2-7; D gene unclear. The V and J ends lost 6 bases and 4 bases respectively, with 13 bases between them. CDR3 size: 13 residues.

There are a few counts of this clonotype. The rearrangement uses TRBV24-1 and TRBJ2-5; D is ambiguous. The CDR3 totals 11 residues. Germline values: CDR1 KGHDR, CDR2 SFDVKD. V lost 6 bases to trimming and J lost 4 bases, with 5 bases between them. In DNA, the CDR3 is TGTGCCACCAGTTTCAGAGAGACCCAGTACTTC. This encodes CATSFRETQYF.

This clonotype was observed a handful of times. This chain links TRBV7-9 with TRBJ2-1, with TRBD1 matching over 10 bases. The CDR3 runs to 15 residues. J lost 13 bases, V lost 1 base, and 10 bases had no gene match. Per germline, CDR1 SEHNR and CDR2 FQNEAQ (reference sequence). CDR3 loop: CASSLGFGQGVSQFF. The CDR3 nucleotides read TGTGCCAGCAGCTTAGGGTTCGGACAGGGGGTCTCTCAGTTCTTC.

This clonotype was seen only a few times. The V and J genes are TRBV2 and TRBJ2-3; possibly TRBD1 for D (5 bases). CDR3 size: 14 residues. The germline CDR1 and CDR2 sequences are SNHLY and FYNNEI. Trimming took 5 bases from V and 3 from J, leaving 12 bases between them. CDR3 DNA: TGTGCCAGCAGTCCTTGGGCAGGGACAGATACGCAGTATTTT. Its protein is CASSPWAGTDTQYF.

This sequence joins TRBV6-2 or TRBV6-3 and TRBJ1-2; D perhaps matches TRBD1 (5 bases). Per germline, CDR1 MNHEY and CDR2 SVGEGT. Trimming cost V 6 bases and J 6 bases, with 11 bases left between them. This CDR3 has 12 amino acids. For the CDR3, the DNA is TGTGCCAGCAGCCCGGACAAACATGGCTACACCTTC. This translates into CASSPDKHGYTF.

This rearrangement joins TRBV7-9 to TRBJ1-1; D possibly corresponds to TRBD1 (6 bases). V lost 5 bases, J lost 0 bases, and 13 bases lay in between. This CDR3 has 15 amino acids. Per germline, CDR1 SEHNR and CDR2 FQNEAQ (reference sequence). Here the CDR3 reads CASSDRQEMNTEAFF. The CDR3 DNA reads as TGTGCCAGCAGCGACCGACAGGAGATGAACACTGAAGCTTTCTTT.

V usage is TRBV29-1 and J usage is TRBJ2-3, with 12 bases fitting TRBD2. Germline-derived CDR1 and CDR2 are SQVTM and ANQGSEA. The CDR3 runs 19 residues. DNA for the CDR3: TGCTGCGCTCGAGGACTAGCGGGAACCCCCCAATCTAGCACAGATACGCAGTATTTT. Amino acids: CCARGLAGTPQSSTDTQYF.

CDR3 sequence (DNA): TGTGCCAGCAGTTATAGTGGGGGCGGCGGCTACACCTTC. Its translation: CASSYSGGGGYTF. The rearrangement links TRBV6-5 to TRBJ1-2, with D possibly TRBD1 on 6 matching bases. Trimming pared 3 bases from V and 8 bases from J, leaving 13 bases between. This CDR3 region has 13 residues. Looked up from germline, CDR1 is MNHEY and CDR2 is SVGAGI.